The entry below describes one TCR beta chain. The antigen remains undetermined. PCR was performed using 60 Vbeta and 13 Jbeta primers. The protocol was immunoSEQ multiplex PCR, while the TCRdb copy is restricted to in-frame clones and leaves out a portion. Among around 140,000 clones, 77% were seen once, and the ten largest hold roughly 3.9%. CDR1 is SEHNR and CDR2 is FQNEAQ in the germline V gene (reference sequence). The CDR3 contains 15 residues. Losses at the gene ends were 4 bases for V and 8 bases for J; bases not matched to a gene: 9. These data originate in a study of cytomegalovirus exposure and HLA in healthy donors. General study results and limits: It is likely that the observed cluster of highly shared sequence variants was a sequencing artifact. Segments of the TCR beta V type were, in most cases, productive about 87% or about 30% of the time in an earlier analysis. Reports showed the classifier diagnosing cytomegalovirus status with high specificity and sensitivity.

The sample taken for sequencing was PBMCs. This clonotype was sampled from a male donor in good health and CMV-seropositive. The chain is built from TRBV7-9 and TRBJ1-4, with 8 bases identical to TRBD1. For the CDR3, the DNA is TGTGCCAGCAGCTCCTGGACAGGGCAAGGGGAAAAACTGTTTTTT. Its translation: CASSSWTGQGEKLFF.